The next 32 T cell receptor beta chains were all read from a single sample in a study of blood T cell repertoires in COVID-19. Assay: immunoSEQ multiplex PCR; the TCRdb copy retains only in-frame clones and omits some. The table shows about 110,000 clones, with approximately 90% occurring only once. The sequenced sample consisted of peripheral blood. Receptor source: a human donor in a cohort sampled during active COVID-19.

The CDR3 sequence: CASSLGGSRTYEQYF. CDR3 bases: TGTGCCAGCAGCTTGGGGGGGTCCCGCACCTACGAGCAGTACTTC. The V call is TRBV7-2, the J call TRBJ2-7; 7 nucleotides line up with TRBD2. CDR1 and CDR2 (germline): SGHTA, FQGNSA. The CDR3 sequence is 15 residues long. V was clipped by 3 bases and J by 2 bases; unmatched bases: 7. The whole variable domain, filled in from reference TRBV7-2 and TRBJ2-7, reads GAGVSQSPSNKVTEKGKDVELRCDPISGHTALYWYRQSLGQGLEFLIYFQGNSAPDKSGLPSDRFSAERTGGSVSTLTIQRTQQEDSAVYLCASSLGGSRTYEQYFGPGTRLTVT.

In this sample, this clone turned up once. The rearrangement joins TRBV15 to TRBJ2-5, with 7 bases identical to TRBD1. V lost 3 bases, J lost 5 bases, and 6 bases stayed unmatched. There are 14 residues in the CDR3. The germline V gene encodes CDR1 LNHNV and CDR2 YYDKDF (reference sequence). CDR3 sequence reads: CATSSDRAAETQYF. For the CDR3, the DNA is TGTGCCACCAGCAGCGACAGGGCGGCGGAGACCCAGTACTTC.

This chain links TRBV10-1 with TRBJ2-7; TRBD2 matches 9 bases. The germline CDR1 and CDR2 sequences are WNHNN and SYGVQD (reference sequence). The CDR3 extends over 15 amino acids. V dropped 3 bases and J dropped 2; count of bases not matched to a gene: 5. This CDR3 is CASSDGASGTYEQYF. The DNA of the CDR3 is TGCGCCAGCAGTGACGGTGCTAGCGGGACCTACGAGCAGTACTTC.

The chain recombines TRBV5-1 with TRBJ2-5; maybe TRBD1 (6 bases). The CDR3 runs to 14 residues. In germline, CDR1 is SGHRS, CDR2 YFSETQ. V lost 0 bases and J 4 bases, leaving 10 bases between the germline ends. The CDR3 sequence is CASSLDRAIETQYF. In DNA, the CDR3 is TGCGCCAGCAGCTTGGACAGGGCCATAGAGACCCAGTACTTC.

The chain carries TRBV7-2 and TRBJ1-2, with 8 bases lining up with TRBD1. This CDR3 is 17 amino acids long. Trimming took 5 bases from V and 4 from J; bases not matched to a gene: 15. Germline-derived CDR1 and CDR2 are SGHTA and FQGNSA. The CDR3 DNA reads TGTGCCAGCAGCCTTACCGGGACAGGAAAGGGGGCCTATGGCTACACCTTC. Protein sequence: CASSLTGTGKGAYGYTF.

The chain has TRBV5-1 and TRBJ1-4, with a tentative D call TRBD1 (5 bases). This CDR3 spans 15 amino acids. The germline V and J ends were trimmed by 0 bases and 3 bases, with 9 bases remaining between them. Germline CDR1 and CDR2: SGHRS and YFSETQ. The CDR3 loop is CASSLESRANEKLFF. The CDR3 DNA sequence: TGCGCCAGCAGCTTGGAGTCCAGGGCTAATGAAAAACTGTTTTTT.

The V gene is TRBV12-3 or TRBV12-4, the J gene TRBJ1-5; D is uncertain. V was trimmed by 1 base and J by 7 bases, leaving 8 bases between them. The CDR3 contains 13 residues. DNA for the CDR3: TGTGCCAGCAGTTTAGTCCAGGTACAGCCCCAGCATTTT. Amino acids: CASSLVQVQPQHF.

The chain has TRBV10-3 and TRBJ1-5; 7 bases line up with TRBD1. CDR1 and CDR2 (germline): ENHRY, SYGVKD. The CDR3 has 18 amino acids. V gave up 3 bases and J gave up 11 bases; unmatched junction bases: 22. The CDR3 DNA reads as TGTGCCATCAGTGAACTACGGGACAGTCCCCGGGATCATAGGGCCCAGCATTTT. Translation gives CAISELRDSPRDHRAQHF.

This clone was observed once. The rearrangement uses TRBV28 and TRBJ2-5; tentative D call: TRBD2 (7 bases). The ends were cut back, 6 bases at V and 4 bases at J, with 9 bases in the middle. Germline V gene lookup returns CDR1 MDHEN and CDR2 SYDVKM. The CDR3 consists of 12 residues. This chain's CDR3 is CASRGGAETQYF. CDR3 coding DNA: TGTGCCAGCAGAGGGGGGGCAGAGACCCAGTACTTC.

This sequence joins TRBV10-1 and TRBJ2-2; possibly TRBD2 for D (5 bases). This CDR3 has 16 residues. CDR1 is WNHNN and CDR2 is SYGVQD in the germline V gene (reference sequence). V lost 3 bases to trimming and J lost 3 bases, with 14 bases between them. The chain's CDR3 is CASSEVRGVHTGELFF. CDR3 DNA: TGCGCCAGCAGTGAAGTTCGGGGTGTGCACACCGGGGAGCTGTTTTTT.

The chain is built from TRBV2 and TRBJ2-1; 7 nucleotides match TRBD2. Germline-derived CDR1 and CDR2 are SNHLY and FYNNEI. This CDR3 has 14 residues. The V segment lost 6 bases and the J segment 8 bases; nucleotides outside the gene matches: 10. For the CDR3, the DNA is TGTGCCAGCAGGGGAGGGCAGGGTCTCGATGAGCAGTTCTTC. Residues: CASRGGQGLDEQFF. The whole variable domain, remainder taken from reference TRBV2 and TRBJ2-1, is EPEVTQTPSHQVTQMGQEVILRCVPISNHLYFYWYRQILGQKVEFLVSFYNNEISEKSEIFDDQFSVERPDGSNFTLKIRSTKLEDSAMYFCASRGGQGLDEQFFGPGTRLTVL.

The chain joins TRBV5-6 to TRBJ2-1; 9 positions agree with TRBD1. Germline loops: CDR1 SGHDT, CDR2 YYEEEE. CDR3 size: 16 residues. The junction had 5 bases not matched to a gene; V was cut back by 4 bases and J by 0 bases. CDR3 bases: TGTGCCAGCAGCACGGAACAGGGGGCCTCCTACAATGAGCAGTTCTTC. It is translated as CASSTEQGASYNEQFF.

The J gene is TRBJ2-3, the V gene TRBV6-4; 10 nucleotides match TRBD1. The CDR3 spans 14 residues. Germline lookup yields CDR1 MRHNA and CDR2 SNTAGT. V lost 6 bases to trimming and J lost 3 bases; unmatched junction nucleotides: 3. The CDR3 sequence is CASSGQGGTDTQYF. CDR3 coding DNA: TGTGCCAGCAGCGGACAGGGGGGTACAGATACGCAGTATTTT.

The rearrangement links TRBV6-1 to TRBJ2-7; possibly TRBD1 for D (6 bases). Germline V lookup: CDR1 MNHNS, CDR2 SASEGT. The CDR3 has 18 amino acids. The V and J ends lost 0 bases and 3 bases respectively, with 21 bases between them. The CDR3: CASSEAMHYRDISYEQYF. The CDR3 DNA reads TGTGCCAGCAGTGAAGCTATGCATTACCGGGACATAAGCTACGAGCAGTACTTC.

J is TRBJ2-3 and V is TRBV6-2 or TRBV6-3; 7 bases map to TRBD2. Germline-derived CDR1 and CDR2 are MNHEY and SVGEGT. J lost 3 bases, V lost 2 bases, and 14 bases had no gene match. The CDR3 totals 18 residues. CDR3 sequence (DNA): TGTGCCAGCAGTTACCCCTTTTCGGGAGGTCTTACGACAGATACGCAGTATTTT. Translating gives CASSYPFSGGLTTDTQYF.

The chain has TRBV6-5 and TRBJ2-1, with TRBD1 matching 8 bases. Trimming at V came to 6 bases and at J to 11 bases, leaving 12 bases not matched to a gene. CDR3 length equals 14 residues. CDR1 MNHEY and CDR2 SVGAGI come from the germline V gene. This CDR3 is CASRFAFGQGQQFF. DNA for the CDR3: TGTGCCAGCAGATTCGCCTTTGGACAGGGTCAGCAGTTCTTC.

Here the CDR3 DNA reads TGTGCCAGCAGCCAAGGGACCGGGGACACAGATACGCAGTATTTT. Protein product: CASSQGTGDTDTQYF. This rearrangement joins TRBV4-2 to TRBJ2-3, with D maybe TRBD2 (5 bases). Germline V gives CDR1 LGHNA, CDR2 YNFKEQ. V was cut by 1 base and J by 2 bases, with 10 bases left in between. The CDR3 is made up of 15 amino acids.

The CDR3 DNA sequence: TGTGCCTGGAGTGTACAGGGGGCAGTCCCGCAGTACTTC. Encoded protein: CAWSVQGAVPQYF. The J gene is TRBJ2-7, the V gene TRBV30, with 9 positions matching TRBD1. V dropped 0 bases and J dropped 9; count of bases not matched to a gene: 6. The CDR3 is made up of 13 amino acids. Germline assignment: CDR1 GTSNPN and CDR2 SVGIG (reference sequence).

This chain connects TRBV18 to TRBJ1-1; no clear D gene. Germline CDR1 is KGHSH and CDR2 is LQKENI. Between the trimmed V and J ends, which lost 5 bases and 6 bases, there was a span of 19 bases. The CDR3 is 15 residues long. The CDR3 DNA reads TGTGCCAGCTCATCCTCCCCGAGTCGAGCGGCTGAAGCTTTCTTT. It specifies CASSSSPSRAAEAFF.

The chain couples TRBV19 to TRBJ1-2; TRBD1 matches 7 bases. Trimming at V came to 7 bases and at J to 5 bases, leaving 7 bases not matched to a gene. From germline, CDR1 is LNHDA and CDR2 SQIVND (reference sequence). CDR3 length equals 13 residues. DNA for the CDR3: TGTGCCAGTAAGACAGGGCCCGCTTATGGCTACACCTTC. This codes for CASKTGPAYGYTF.

In its sample, this clone was seen a few times. The CDR3 region has the DNA TGTGCCAGTCGGGCTAGCGGTACCCACGAGCAGTACTTC. It translates to CASRASGTHEQYF. J is TRBJ2-7 and V is TRBV19; 7 positions agree with TRBD2. The CDR3 has 13 residues. The germline gives CDR1 LNHDA, CDR2 SQIVND (reference sequence). Trimming at V came to 8 bases and at J to 5 bases, leaving 9 bases not matched to a gene. The entire variable domain, with the rest obtained from reference TRBV19 and TRBJ2-7, is as follows: DGGITQSPKYLFRKEGQNVTLSCEQNLNHDAMYWYRQDPGQGLRLIYYSQIVNDFQKGDIAEGYSVSREKKESFPLTVTSAQKNPTAFYLCASRASGTHEQYFGPGTRLTVT.

The count of this clone is one. The rearrangement uses TRBV27 and TRBJ1-2, with D tentatively TRBD1 (5 bases). The CDR3 is made up of 14 amino acids. Germline V gives CDR1 MNHEY, CDR2 SMNVEV (reference sequence). Trimming cost V 5 bases and J 4 bases, with 14 bases left between them. The CDR3 region has the DNA TGTGCCAGCAGTGCGGCAGGGAACCGCTATGGCTACACCTTC. Protein product: CASSAAGNRYGYTF.

The rearrangement links TRBV28 to TRBJ1-5; 7 nucleotides align to TRBD1. Germline values: CDR1 MDHEN, CDR2 SYDVKM. With V trimmed by 6 bases and J by 1 base, 6 bases remained unmatched. This CDR3 is built from 15 residues. The CDR3, as DNA: TGTGCCAGCAGAAGGGACAGCGGGAGCAATCAGCCCCAGCATTTT. It is translated as CASRRDSGSNQPQHF.

This chain joins TRBV7-6 and TRBJ2-1, with 13 bases matching TRBD2. The germline V gene encodes CDR1 SGHVS and CDR2 FNYEAQ. The V segment lost 4 bases and the J segment 6 bases; nucleotides outside the gene matches: 6. This CDR3 spans 16 amino acids. In DNA, the CDR3 is TGTGCCAGCAGCTCCAGGACTAGCGGGGGCTTCAATGAGCAGTTCTTC. This codes for CASSSRTSGGFNEQFF. Drawing the rest from reference TRBV7-6 and TRBJ2-1, the complete variable domain is GAGVSQSPRYKVTKRGQDVALRCDPISGHVSLYWYRQALGQGPEFLTYFNYEAQQDKSGLPNDRFSAERPEGSISTLTIQRTEQRDSAMYRCASSSRTSGGFNEQFFGPGTRLTVL.

The chain carries TRBV6-2 or TRBV6-3 and TRBJ2-7, with 8 bases lining up with TRBD1. Trimming cost V 5 bases and J 3 bases; bases outside gene matches: 9. The CDR3 consists of 15 residues. Germline V gene sequence: CDR1 MNHEY, CDR2 SVGEGT. The CDR3 loop is CASSPQGQEFYEQYF. CDR3 DNA: TGTGCCAGCAGTCCCCAGGGACAGGAGTTCTACGAGCAGTACTTC.

This chain uses TRBV24-1 with TRBJ2-5; D might be TRBD2 (6 bases). Deletions cut 4 bases from V and 6 bases from J, with 11 bases between. Per the germline V gene, CDR1 is KGHDR and CDR2 is SFDVKD. CDR3 size: 13 residues. DNA for the CDR3: TGTGCCACCAGTGAACCAGGAGGGAAGACCCAGTACTTC. Translating gives CATSEPGGKTQYF.

As to this clone: A read error may account for a junction end that differs from germline. This chain links TRBV7-7 with TRBJ2-1; 10 bases are a match to TRBD2. The length of the CDR3 is 15 residues. Germline V lookup: CDR1 SSHAT, CDR2 FNYEAQ (reference sequence). CDR3 loop: CASSLAGTSANEQFF. The CDR3 DNA reads as TGTGCTAGCAGCTTAGCGGGGACTAGCGCCAATGAGCAGTTCTTC.

This sequence joins TRBV6-2 or TRBV6-3 and TRBJ2-5; TRBD2 is a possible D gene (5 bases). Trimming stripped 0 bases from V and 5 bases from J, with 13 bases between. This CDR3 is 15 amino acids long. Germline-derived CDR1 and CDR2 are MNHEY and SVGEGT. The CDR3 sequence is CASSYSKGRGETQYF. CDR3 bases: TGTGCCAGCAGTTACTCGAAAGGCCGAGGGGAGACCCAGTACTTC.

The chain is built from TRBV19 and TRBJ1-6; possible D gene TRBD1, 5 bases. The CDR3 spans 13 residues. V shed 3 bases and J shed 10 bases, with 10 bases lying between them. Germline V gene lookup returns CDR1 LNHDA and CDR2 SQIVND (reference sequence). Here the CDR3 reads CASSIRDSSPLHF. The CDR3, as DNA: TGTGCCAGTAGTATCCGCGACAGCTCACCCCTCCACTTT. Using reference TRBV19 and TRBJ1-6 for the parts outside the CDR3, the full variable domain is DGGITQSPKYLFRKEGQNVTLSCEQNLNHDAMYWYRQDPGQGLRLIYYSQIVNDFQKGDIAEGYSVSREKKESFPLTVTSAQKNPTAFYLCASSIRDSSPLHFGNGTRLTVT.

The chain carries TRBV7-2 and TRBJ1-5; TRBD1 aligns across 8 bases. The ends lost 1 base at V and 10 bases at J; junction bases unmatched: 9. The length of the CDR3 is 15 residues. Germline CDR1 and CDR2: SGHTA and FQGNSA. CDR3 sequence (DNA): TGTGCCAGCAGCTTAGGGGACAGGACCTGGTTTCCCCAGCATTTT. Translation gives CASSLGDRTWFPQHF. Full variable domain (outside the CDR3, taken from reference TRBV7-2 and TRBJ1-5): GAGVSQSPSNKVTEKGKDVELRCDPISGHTALYWYRQSLGQGLEFLIYFQGNSAPDKSGLPSDRFSAERTGGSVSTLTIQRTQQEDSAVYLCASSLGDRTWFPQHFGDGTRLSIL.

The chain is built from TRBV29-1 and TRBJ2-7; D uncertain. Germline V lookup: CDR1 SQVTM, CDR2 ANQGSEA. This CDR3 has 11 amino acids. V lost 4 bases and J 5 bases, leaving 9 bases between the germline ends. This CDR3 reads CSVVSRDEQYF. As DNA, the CDR3 is TGCAGCGTTGTTTCTCGGGACGAGCAGTACTTC.

CDR3 in DNA: TGTGCCAGCAGTCAGGACACACGCTCTGGAAACACCATATATTTT. Translated: CASSQDTRSGNTIYF. The chain links TRBV2 to TRBJ1-3; maybe TRBD1 (5 bases). The CDR3 runs to 15 residues. Trimming cost V 5 bases and J 0 bases, with 11 bases left between them. The germline CDR1 and CDR2 sequences are SNHLY and FYNNEI.